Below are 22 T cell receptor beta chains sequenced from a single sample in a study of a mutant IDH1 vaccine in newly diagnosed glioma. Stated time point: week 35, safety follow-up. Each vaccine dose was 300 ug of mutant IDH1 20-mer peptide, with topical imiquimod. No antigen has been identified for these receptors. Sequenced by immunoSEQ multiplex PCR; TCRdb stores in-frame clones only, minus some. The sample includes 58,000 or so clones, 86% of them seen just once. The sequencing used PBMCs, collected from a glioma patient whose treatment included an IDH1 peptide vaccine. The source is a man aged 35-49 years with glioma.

The CDR3 loop is CASSRLAGGGTGEQFF. The CDR3 DNA reads as TGTGCCAGCAGCCGACTAGCGGGAGGGGGTACGGGTGAGCAGTTCTTC. This chain links TRBV5-4 with TRBJ2-1, with 14 bases that match TRBD2. The CDR3 loop spans 16 amino acids. J lost 9 bases, V lost 4 bases, and 9 bases had no gene match. The germline gives CDR1 SGHNT, CDR2 YYREEE (reference sequence).

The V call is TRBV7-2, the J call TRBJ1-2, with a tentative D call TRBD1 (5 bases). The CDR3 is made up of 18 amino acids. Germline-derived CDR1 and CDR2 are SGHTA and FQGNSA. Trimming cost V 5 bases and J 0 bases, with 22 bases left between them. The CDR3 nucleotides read TGTGCCAGCAGCCCAGGACCTGTGGGGGGGGGAGCTAACTATGGCTACACCTTC. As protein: CASSPGPVGGGANYGYTF.

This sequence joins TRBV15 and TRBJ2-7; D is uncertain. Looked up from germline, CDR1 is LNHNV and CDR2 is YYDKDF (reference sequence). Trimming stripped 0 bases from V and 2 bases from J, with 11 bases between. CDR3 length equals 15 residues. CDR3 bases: TGTGCCACCAGCAGAGAAAGGTCTAGAACCTACGAGCAGTACTTC. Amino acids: CATSRERSRTYEQYF.

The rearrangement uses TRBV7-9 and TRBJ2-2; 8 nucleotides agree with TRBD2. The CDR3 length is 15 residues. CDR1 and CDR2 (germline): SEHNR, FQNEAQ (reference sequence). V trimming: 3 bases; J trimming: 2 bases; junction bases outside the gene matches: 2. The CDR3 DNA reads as TGTGCCAGCAGCTTCGGGAGGGCCAACACCGGGGAGCTGTTTTTT. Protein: CASSFGRANTGELFF.

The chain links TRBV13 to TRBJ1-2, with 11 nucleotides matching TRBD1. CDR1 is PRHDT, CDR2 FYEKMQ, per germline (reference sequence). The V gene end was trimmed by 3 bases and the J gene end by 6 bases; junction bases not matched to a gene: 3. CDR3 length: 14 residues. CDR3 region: CASSFPGQGDGYTF. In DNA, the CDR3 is TGTGCCAGCAGCTTCCCGGGACAGGGGGATGGCTACACCTTC.

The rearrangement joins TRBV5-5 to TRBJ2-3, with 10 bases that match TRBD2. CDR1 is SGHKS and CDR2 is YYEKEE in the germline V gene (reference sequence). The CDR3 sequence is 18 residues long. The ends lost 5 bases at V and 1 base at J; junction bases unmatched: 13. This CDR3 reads CASRLIAGGPLGTDTQYF. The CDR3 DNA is TGTGCCAGCAGGTTGATAGCGGGAGGCCCCTTGGGCACAGATACGCAGTATTTT.

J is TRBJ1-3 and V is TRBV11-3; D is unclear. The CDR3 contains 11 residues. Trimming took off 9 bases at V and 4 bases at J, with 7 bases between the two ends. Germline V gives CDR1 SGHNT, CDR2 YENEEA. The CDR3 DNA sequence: TGTGCCAGGCTGCGGGGAAACACCATATATTTT. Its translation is CARLRGNTIYF.

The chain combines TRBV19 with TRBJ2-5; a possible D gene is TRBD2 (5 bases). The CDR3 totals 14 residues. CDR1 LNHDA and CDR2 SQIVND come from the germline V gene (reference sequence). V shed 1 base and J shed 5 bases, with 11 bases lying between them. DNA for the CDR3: TGTGCCAGTAGTATAGGTGGGAGAAAGGAGACCCAGTACTTC. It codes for CASSIGGRKETQYF.

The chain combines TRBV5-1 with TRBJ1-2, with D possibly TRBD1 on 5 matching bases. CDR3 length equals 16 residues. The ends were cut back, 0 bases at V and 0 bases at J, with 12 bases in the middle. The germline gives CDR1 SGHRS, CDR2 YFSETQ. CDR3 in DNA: TGCGCCAGCAGCTTGGGCAGGGCTTCGACTAACTATGGCTACACCTTC. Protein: CASSLGRASTNYGYTF. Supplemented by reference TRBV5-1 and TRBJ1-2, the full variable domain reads KAGVTQTPRYLIKTRGQQVTLSCSPISGHRSVSWYQQTPGQGLQFLFEYFSETQRNKGNFPGRFSGRQFSNSRSEMNVSTLELGDSALYLCASSLGRASTNYGYTFGSGTRLTVV.

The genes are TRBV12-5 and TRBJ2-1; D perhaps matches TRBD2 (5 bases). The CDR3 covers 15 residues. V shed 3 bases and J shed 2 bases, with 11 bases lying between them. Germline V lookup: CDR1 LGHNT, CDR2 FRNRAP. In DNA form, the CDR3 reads TGTGCTAGTGGTTTAGGAGGCAGCGCCTACAATGAGCAGTTCTTC. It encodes CASGLGGSAYNEQFF.

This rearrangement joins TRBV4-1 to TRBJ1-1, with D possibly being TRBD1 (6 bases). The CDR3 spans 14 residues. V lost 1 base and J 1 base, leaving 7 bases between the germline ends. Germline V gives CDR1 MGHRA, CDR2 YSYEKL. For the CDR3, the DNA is TGCGCCAGCAGCCAAGGGACAGCGAACACTGAAGCTTTCTTT. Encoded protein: CASSQGTANTEAFF.

The CDR3 coding sequence is TGTGCCAGCTCACCCTGGGAAATCAAAACCGGGGAGCTGTTTTTT. Encoded protein: CASSPWEIKTGELFF. V is TRBV18 and J is TRBJ2-2, with no clear D. Germline loops: CDR1 KGHSH, CDR2 LQKENI. Trimming left V 3 bases short and J 5 bases short, with 13 bases between. The CDR3 is made up of 15 amino acids.

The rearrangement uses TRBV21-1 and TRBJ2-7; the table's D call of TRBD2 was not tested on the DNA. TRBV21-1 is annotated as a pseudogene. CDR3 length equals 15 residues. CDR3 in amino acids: CASSKGGEGVDEQYF. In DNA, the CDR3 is TGTGCCAGCAGCAAAGGGGGGGAAGGGGTCGACGAGCAGTACTTC.

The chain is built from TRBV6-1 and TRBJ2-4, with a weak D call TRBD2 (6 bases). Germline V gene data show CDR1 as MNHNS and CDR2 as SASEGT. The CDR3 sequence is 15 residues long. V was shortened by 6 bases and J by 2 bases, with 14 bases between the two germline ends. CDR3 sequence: CASSDTGTPKNIQYF. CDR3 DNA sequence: TGTGCCAGCAGCGATACCGGGACTCCCAAAAACATTCAGTACTTC.

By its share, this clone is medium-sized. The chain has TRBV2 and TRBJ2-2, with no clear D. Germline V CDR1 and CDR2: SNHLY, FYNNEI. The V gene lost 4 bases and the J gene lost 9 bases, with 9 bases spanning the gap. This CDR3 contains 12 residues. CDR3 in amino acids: CASSGNHRELFF. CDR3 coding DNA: TGTGCCAGCAGTGGAAACCACCGGGAGCTGTTTTTT. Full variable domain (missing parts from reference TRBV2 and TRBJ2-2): EPEVTQTPSHQVTQMGQEVILRCVPISNHLYFYWYRQILGQKVEFLVSFYNNEISEKSEIFDDQFSVERPDGSNFTLKIRSTKLEDSAMYFCASSGNHRELFFGEGSRLTVL.

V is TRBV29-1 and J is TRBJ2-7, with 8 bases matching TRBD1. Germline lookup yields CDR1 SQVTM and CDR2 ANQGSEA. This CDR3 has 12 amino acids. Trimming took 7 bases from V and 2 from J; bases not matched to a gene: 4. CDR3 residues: CSARTGPYEQYF. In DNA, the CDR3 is TGCAGCGCCCGGACAGGGCCCTACGAGCAGTACTTC.

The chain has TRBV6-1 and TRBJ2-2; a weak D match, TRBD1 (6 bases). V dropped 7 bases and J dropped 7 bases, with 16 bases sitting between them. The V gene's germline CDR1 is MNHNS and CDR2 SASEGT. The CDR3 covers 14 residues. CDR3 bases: TGTGCCAGCATTATACAGGGCCGAGGCGGGGAGCTGTTTTTT. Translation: CASIIQGRGGELFF.

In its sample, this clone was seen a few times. The CDR3 DNA reads as TGTGCCACCCACCGGGACGAAGATCAGCCCCAGCATTTT. It is translated as CATHRDEDQPQHF. The chain couples TRBV19 to TRBJ1-5; maybe TRBD1 (5 bases). V was cut by 10 bases and J by 5 bases, with 15 bases left in between. Germline-derived CDR1 and CDR2 are LNHDA and SQIVND (reference sequence). The CDR3 extends over 13 amino acids.

The CDR3 nucleotides are TGCGCCAGCAGCGTCACTAGCGGGAGGGCCAACGAGCAGTACTTC. This gives the protein CASSVTSGRANEQYF. The chain combines TRBV5-1 with TRBJ2-7, with 13 bases fitting TRBD2. J gave up 5 bases and V 4 bases, and 6 bases lay outside the gene matches. This CDR3 comprises 15 residues. Germline CDR1 reads SGHRS; CDR2 reads YFSETQ.

The CDR3, as DNA: TGCGCCAGCAGCTTGGACCCTCCCGGGGACCAGTACTTC. Translating it yields CASSLDPPGDQYF. The chain joins TRBV5-1 to TRBJ2-5; D is perhaps TRBD2 (5 bases). Trimming shortened V by 0 bases and J by 10 bases, and 13 bases separated the two germline ends. The germline gives CDR1 SGHRS, CDR2 YFSETQ. The CDR3 sequence is 13 residues long.

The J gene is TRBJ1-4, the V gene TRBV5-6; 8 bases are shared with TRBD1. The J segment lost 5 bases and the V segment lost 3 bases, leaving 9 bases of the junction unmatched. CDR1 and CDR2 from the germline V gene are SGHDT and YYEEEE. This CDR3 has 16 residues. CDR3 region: CASSSIRQGRNEKLFF. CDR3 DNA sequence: TGTGCCAGCAGCTCCATTCGACAGGGGCGAAATGAAAAACTGTTTTTT. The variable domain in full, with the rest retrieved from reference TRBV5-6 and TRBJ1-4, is DAGVTQSPTHLIKTRGQQVTLRCSPKSGHDTVSWYQQALGQGPQFIFQYYEEEERQRGNFPDRFSGHQFPNYSSELNVNALLLGDSALYLCASSSIRQGRNEKLFFGSGTQLSVL.

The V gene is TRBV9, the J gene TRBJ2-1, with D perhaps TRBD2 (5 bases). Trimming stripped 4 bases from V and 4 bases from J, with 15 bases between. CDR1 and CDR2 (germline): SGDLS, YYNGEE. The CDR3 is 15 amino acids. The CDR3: CASSQYWTVYNEQFF. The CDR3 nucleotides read TGTGCCAGCAGCCAATACTGGACTGTATACAATGAGCAGTTCTTC. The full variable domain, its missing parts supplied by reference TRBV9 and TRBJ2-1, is DSGVTQTPKHLITATGQRVTLRCSPRSGDLSVYWYQQSLDQGLQFLIQYYNGEERAKGNILERFSAQQFPDLHSELNLSSLELGDSALYFCASSQYWTVYNEQFFGPGTRLTVL.